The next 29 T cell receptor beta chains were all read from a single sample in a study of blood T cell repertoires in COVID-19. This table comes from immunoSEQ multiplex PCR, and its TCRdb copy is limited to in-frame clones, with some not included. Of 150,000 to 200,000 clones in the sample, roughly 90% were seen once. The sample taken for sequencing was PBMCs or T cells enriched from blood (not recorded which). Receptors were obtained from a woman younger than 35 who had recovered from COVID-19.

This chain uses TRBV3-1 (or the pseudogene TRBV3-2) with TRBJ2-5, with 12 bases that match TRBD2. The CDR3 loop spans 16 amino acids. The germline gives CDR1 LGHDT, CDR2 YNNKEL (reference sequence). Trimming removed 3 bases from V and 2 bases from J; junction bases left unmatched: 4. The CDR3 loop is CASSHQLAGGQETQYF. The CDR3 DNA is TGTGCCAGCAGCCATCAACTAGCGGGAGGTCAAGAGACCCAGTACTTC.

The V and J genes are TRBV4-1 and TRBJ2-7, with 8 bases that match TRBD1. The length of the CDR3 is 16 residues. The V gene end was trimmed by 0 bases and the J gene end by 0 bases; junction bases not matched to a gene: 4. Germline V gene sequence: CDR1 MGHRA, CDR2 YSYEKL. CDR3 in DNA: TGCGCCAGCAGCCAAGATAGGACAGGGAACTCCTACGAGCAGTACTTC. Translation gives CASSQDRTGNSYEQYF.

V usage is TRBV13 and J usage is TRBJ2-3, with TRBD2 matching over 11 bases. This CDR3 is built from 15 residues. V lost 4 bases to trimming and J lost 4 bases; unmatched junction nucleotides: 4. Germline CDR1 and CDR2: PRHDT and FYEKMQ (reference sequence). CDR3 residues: CASSSLAGVADTQYF. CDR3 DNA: TGTGCCAGCAGCTCACTAGCGGGAGTGGCAGATACGCAGTATTTT.

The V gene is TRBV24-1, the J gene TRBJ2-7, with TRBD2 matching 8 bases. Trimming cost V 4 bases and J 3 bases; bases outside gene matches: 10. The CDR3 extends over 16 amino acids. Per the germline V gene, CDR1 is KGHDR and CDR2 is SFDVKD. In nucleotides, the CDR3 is TGTGCCACCAGTGACCCGCGGTCGGGAGGGGACTACGAGCAGTACTTC. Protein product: CATSDPRSGGDYEQYF.

CDR3: CAWNPRTLNSPLHF. CDR3 coding DNA: TGTGCCTGGAATCCCCGGACACTTAATTCACCCCTCCACTTT. The chain combines TRBV30 with TRBJ1-6, with a tentative D call TRBD1 (5 bases). Deletions cut 4 bases from V and 6 bases from J, with 13 bases between. The CDR3 consists of 14 residues. Germline V lookup: CDR1 GTSNPN, CDR2 SVGIG (reference sequence).

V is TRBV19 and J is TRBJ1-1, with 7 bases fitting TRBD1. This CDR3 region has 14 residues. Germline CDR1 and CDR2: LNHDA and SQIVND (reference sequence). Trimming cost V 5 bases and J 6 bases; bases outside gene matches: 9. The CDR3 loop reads CASSLTGDRAEAFF. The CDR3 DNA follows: TGTGCCAGTAGTCTTACAGGGGATCGTGCTGAAGCTTTCTTT.

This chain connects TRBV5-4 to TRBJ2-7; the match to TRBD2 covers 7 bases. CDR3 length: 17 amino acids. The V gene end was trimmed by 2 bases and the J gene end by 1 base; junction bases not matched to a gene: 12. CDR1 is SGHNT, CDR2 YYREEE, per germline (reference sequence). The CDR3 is CASSFSPAGDPSYEQYF. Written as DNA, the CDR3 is TGTGCCAGCAGCTTTTCCCCCGCGGGGGATCCATCCTACGAGCAGTACTTC.

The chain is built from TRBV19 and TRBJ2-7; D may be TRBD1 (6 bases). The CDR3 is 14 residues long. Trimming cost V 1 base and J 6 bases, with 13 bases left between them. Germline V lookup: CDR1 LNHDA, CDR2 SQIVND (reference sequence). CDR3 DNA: TGTGCCAGTAGTATAGGAACCACAGGGACCGAGCAGTACTTC. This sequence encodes CASSIGTTGTEQYF.

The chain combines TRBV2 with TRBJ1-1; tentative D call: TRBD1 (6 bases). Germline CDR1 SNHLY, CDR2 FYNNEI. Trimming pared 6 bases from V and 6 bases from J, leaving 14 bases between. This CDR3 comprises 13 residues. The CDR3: CASSLGGGPEAFF. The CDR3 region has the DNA TGTGCCAGCAGCCTTGGGGGGGGGCCTGAAGCTTTCTTT.

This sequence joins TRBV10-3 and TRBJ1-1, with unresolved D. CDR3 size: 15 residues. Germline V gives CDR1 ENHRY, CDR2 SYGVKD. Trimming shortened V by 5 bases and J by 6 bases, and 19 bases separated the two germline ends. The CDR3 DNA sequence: TGTGCCATCAGTTCCTGGGCGGGGAAGAGGGCTGAAGCTTTCTTT. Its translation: CAISSWAGKRAEAFF.

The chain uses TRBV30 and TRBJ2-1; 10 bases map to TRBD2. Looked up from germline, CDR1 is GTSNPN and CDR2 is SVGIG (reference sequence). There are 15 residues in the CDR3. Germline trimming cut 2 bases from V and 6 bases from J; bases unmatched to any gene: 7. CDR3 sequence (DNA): TGTGCCTGGAGTAGCGGGAGGGCCCTTATCAATGAGCAGTTCTTC. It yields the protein CAWSSGRALINEQFF.

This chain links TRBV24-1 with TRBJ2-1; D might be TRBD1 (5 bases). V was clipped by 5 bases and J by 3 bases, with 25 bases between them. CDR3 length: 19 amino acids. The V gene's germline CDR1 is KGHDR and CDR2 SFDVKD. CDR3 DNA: TGTGCCACCAGTGGACCGCGGTCGATGGGGCTGGACGGCTACAATGAGCAGTTCTTC. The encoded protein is CATSGPRSMGLDGYNEQFF.

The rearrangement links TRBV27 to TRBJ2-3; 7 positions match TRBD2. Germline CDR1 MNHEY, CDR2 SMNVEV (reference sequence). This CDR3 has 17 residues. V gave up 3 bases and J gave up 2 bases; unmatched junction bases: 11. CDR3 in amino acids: CASSLLQRGSTTDTQYF. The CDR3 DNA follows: TGTGCCAGCAGTTTGCTCCAGCGGGGCTCTACCACAGATACGCAGTATTTT.

The CDR3, as DNA: TGTGCCAGCAGCTTGGAGGACTTCGAGACCCAGTACTTC. It is translated as CASSLEDFETQYF. The chain links TRBV5-4 to TRBJ2-5; a weak D match, TRBD2 (5 bases). The CDR3 totals 13 residues. V lost 0 bases to trimming and J lost 5 bases, with 8 bases between them. Looked up from germline, CDR1 is SGHNT and CDR2 is YYREEE (reference sequence). The full variable domain, completed using reference TRBV5-4 and TRBJ2-5, is ETGVTQSPTHLIKTRGQQVTLRCSSQSGHNTVSWYQQALGQGPQFIFQYYREEENGRGNFPPRFSGLQFPNYSSELNVNALELDDSALYLCASSLEDFETQYFGPGTRLLVL.

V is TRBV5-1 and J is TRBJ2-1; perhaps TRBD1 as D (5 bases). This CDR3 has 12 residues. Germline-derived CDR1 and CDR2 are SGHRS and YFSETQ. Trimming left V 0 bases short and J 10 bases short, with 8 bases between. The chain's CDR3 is CASSLGSGEQFF. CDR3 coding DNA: TGCGCCAGCAGCTTGGGGTCAGGGGAGCAGTTCTTC.

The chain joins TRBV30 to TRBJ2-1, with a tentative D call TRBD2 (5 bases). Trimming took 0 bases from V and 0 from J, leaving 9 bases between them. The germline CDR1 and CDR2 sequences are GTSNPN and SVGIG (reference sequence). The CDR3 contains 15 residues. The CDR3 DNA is TGTGCCTGGAGTGTACCAGCGGACTCCTACAATGAGCAGTTCTTC. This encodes CAWSVPADSYNEQFF.

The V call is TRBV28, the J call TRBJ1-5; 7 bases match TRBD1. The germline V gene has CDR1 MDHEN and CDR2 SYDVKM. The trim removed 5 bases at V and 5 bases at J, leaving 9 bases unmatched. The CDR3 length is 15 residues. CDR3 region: CASSLRLDRYQPQHF. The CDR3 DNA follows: TGTGCCAGCAGTCTCCGCCTGGACAGGTATCAGCCCCAGCATTTT.

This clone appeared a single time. The CDR3 DNA follows: TGTGCCACCAGTAAACCGGGACTGGACTACAATGAGCAGTTCTTC. Amino acid sequence: CATSKPGLDYNEQFF. The genes are TRBV24-1 and TRBJ2-1, with D maybe TRBD2 (6 bases). The CDR3 length is 15 residues. V lost 6 bases, J lost 3 bases, and 14 bases lay in between. The germline V gene has CDR1 KGHDR and CDR2 SFDVKD.

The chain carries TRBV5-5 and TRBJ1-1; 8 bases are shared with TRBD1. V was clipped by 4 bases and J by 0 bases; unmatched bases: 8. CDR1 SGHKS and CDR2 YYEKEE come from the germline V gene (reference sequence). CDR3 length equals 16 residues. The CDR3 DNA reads TGTGCCAGCAGCAGACACCAGGGGGCCCTGAACACTGAAGCTTTCTTT. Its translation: CASSRHQGALNTEAFF.

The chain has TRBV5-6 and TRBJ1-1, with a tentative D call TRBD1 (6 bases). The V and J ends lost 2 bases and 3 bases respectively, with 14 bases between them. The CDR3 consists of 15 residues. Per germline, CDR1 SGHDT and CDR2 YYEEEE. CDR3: CASSLLQGYDTEAFF. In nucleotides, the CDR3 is TGTGCCAGCAGCTTATTACAGGGATACGACACTGAAGCTTTCTTT.

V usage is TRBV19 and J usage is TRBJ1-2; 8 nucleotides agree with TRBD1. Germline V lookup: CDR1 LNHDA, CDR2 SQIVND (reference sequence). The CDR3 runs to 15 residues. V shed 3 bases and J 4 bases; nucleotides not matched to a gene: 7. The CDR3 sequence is CASSILGQGPYGYTF. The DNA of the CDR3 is TGTGCCAGTAGTATCCTCGGACAGGGTCCCTATGGCTACACCTTC.

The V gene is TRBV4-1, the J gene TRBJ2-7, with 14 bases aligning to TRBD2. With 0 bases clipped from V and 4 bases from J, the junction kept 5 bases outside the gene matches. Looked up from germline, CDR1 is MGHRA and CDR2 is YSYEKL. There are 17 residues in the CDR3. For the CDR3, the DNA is TGCGCCAGCAGCCAAGATAGGGGGACTAGCGGGAGATACGAGCAGTACTTC. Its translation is CASSQDRGTSGRYEQYF.

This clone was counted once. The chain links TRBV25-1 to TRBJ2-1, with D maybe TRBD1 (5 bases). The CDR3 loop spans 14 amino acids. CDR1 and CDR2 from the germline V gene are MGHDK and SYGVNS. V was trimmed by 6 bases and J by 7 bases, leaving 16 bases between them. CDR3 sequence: CASSEIRGINEQFF. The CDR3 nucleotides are TGTGCCAGCAGCGAGATTAGGGGAATTAATGAGCAGTTCTTC.

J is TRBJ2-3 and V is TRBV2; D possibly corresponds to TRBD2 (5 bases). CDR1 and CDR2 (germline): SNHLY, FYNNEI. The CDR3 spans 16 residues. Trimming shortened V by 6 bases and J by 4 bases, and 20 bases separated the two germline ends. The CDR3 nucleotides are TGTGCCAGCAGCTGGACTGCTTCAACACTTCCAGATACGCAGTATTTT. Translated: CASSWTASTLPDTQYF.

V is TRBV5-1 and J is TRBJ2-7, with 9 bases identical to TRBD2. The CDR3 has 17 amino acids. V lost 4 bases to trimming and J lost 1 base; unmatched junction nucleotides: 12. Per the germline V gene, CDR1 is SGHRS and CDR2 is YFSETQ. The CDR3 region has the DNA TGCGCCAGCAGCGGGAAGGCTAGGACTAGCGATTCCTACGAGCAGTACTTC. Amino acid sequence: CASSGKARTSDSYEQYF.

CDR3 region: CASSLRGGVGETQYF. CDR3 bases: TGTGCCAGCAGCCTTAGGGGGGGGGTAGGAGAGACCCAGTACTTC. This rearrangement joins TRBV5-8 to TRBJ2-5; perhaps TRBD2 as D (7 bases). Trimming took off 4 bases at V and 4 bases at J, with 17 bases between the two ends. CDR1 and CDR2 (germline): SGHTS, YDEGEE. The CDR3 contains 15 residues.

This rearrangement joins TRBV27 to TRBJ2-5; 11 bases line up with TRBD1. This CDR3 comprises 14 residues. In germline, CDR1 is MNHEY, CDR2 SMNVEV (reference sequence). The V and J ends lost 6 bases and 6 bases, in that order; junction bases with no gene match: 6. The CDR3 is CASSGQGAAKTQYF. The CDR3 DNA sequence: TGTGCCAGCAGCGGACAGGGGGCGGCGAAGACCCAGTACTTC.

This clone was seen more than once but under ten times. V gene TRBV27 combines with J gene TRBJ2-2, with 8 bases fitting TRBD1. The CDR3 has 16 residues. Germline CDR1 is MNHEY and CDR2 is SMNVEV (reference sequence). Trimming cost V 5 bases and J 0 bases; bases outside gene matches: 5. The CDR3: CASSITGGSNTGELFF. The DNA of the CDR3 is TGTGCCAGCAGTATAACAGGGGGGTCGAACACCGGGGAGCTGTTTTTT.

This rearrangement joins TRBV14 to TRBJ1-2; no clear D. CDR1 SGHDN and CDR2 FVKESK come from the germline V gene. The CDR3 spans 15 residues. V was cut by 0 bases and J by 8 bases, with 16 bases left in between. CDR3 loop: CASSQEVIRGSGYTF. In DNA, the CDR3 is TGTGCCAGCAGCCAAGAGGTAATCCGAGGGTCCGGCTACACCTTC.